The 20 T cell receptor beta chains below were found in one sample sequenced in a study of T cells expressing NK-cell markers. TCRdb re-analyzed the 5' RACE reads; it lists each CDR3 protein once, without DNA. This repertoire comprises about 260,000 distinct CDR3 sequences; its ten largest clones make up 0.39%. Material for sequencing was blood T cells: a sorted CD56 or NKG2C T cell subset, CD4+ or CD8+ T cells, or bulk PBMC T cells (not recorded which). The receptors were gathered from a man aged 18 to 30 in good health.

The J gene is TRBJ2-1, the V gene TRBV7-8; lacking DNA, the TRBD1 call made by TCRdb goes unchecked. Germline lookup yields CDR1 SGHVS and CDR2 FQNEAQ. The CDR3 length is 15 residues. CDR3: CASSPGGQSGNEQFF.

This chain uses TRBV28 with TRBJ2-7; TCRdb selects TRBD1, and the lack of DNA leaves this call unchecked. The CDR3 length is 13 residues. Germline CDR1 MDHEN, CDR2 SYDVKM. The CDR3 region is CASRPPGTYEQYF. Full variable domain (rest looked up from reference TRBV28 and TRBJ2-7): DVKVTQSSRYLVKRTGEKVFLECVQDMDHENMFWYRQDPGLGLRLIYFSYDVKMKEKGDIPEGYSVSREKKERFSLILESASTNQTSMYLCASRPPGTYEQYFGPGTRLTVT.

The rearrangement joins TRBV7-9 to TRBJ2-1. There are 13 residues in the CDR3. Germline-derived CDR1 and CDR2 are SEHNR and FQNEAQ (reference sequence). The CDR3 reads CASSPDSVGEQFF. The full variable domain, completed using reference TRBV7-9 and TRBJ2-1, is DTGVSQNPRHKITKRGQNVTFRCDPISEHNRLYWYRQTLGQGPEFLTYFQNEAQLEKSRLLSDRFSAERPKGSFSTLEIQRTEQGDSAMYLCASSPDSVGEQFFGPGTRLTVL.

The V and J genes are TRBV7-2 and TRBJ2-2; TCRdb proposes TRBD2, but this gene call is untestable without DNA. Per the germline V gene, CDR1 is SGHTA and CDR2 is FQGNSA. This CDR3 is built from 13 residues. CDR3: CASSRLVPGELFF.

This sequence joins TRBV12-3 or TRBV12-4 and TRBJ1-3; TCRdb's D call, TRBD1, is unchecked because there is no DNA. CDR3 length: 14 residues. The CDR3 sequence: CASRPGDYGNTIYF.

CDR3 protein: CASSQAGGSYNEQFF. V gene TRBV4-1 combines with J gene TRBJ2-1; the TCRdb call, TRBD2, lacks DNA for checking. The CDR3 runs 15 residues. Per germline, CDR1 MGHRA and CDR2 YSYEKL.

CDR3 in amino acids: CASSPGRGRADTQYF. The gene calls are TRBV7-3 and TRBJ2-3; TCRdb designates TRBD1, a call that cannot be tested without DNA. The CDR3 contains 15 residues. The germline gives CDR1 SGHTA, CDR2 FQGTGA.

The rearrangement uses TRBV7-6 and TRBJ2-5; TCRdb's assignment of TRBD2 cannot be checked, as there is no DNA. Germline CDR1 reads SGHVS; CDR2 reads FNYEAQ. The CDR3 is 14 amino acids. The CDR3 sequence is CASSPSGIQETQYF.

The J gene is TRBJ2-2, the V gene TRBV5-1. CDR3 length: 13 residues. CDR1 and CDR2 from the germline V gene are SGHRS and YFSETQ. Here the CDR3 reads CASSWSENGELFF.

The chain carries TRBV29-1 and TRBJ1-5; the D call from TCRdb, TRBD1, cannot be confirmed without DNA. This CDR3 has 13 residues. The germline V gene has CDR1 SQVTM and CDR2 ANQGSEA. Here the CDR3 reads CSVAEAGLQPQHF.

The chain employs TRBV12-5 and TRBJ2-1; TCRdb reports TRBD2, a call that lacks DNA to check it against. The CDR3 spans 19 residues. Looked up from germline, CDR1 is LGHNT and CDR2 is FRNRAP. The CDR3 loop reads CASGFGTSGASSSYNEQFF. Looking up the rest from reference TRBV12-5 and TRBJ2-1 gives the full variable domain: DARVTQTPRHKVTEMGQEVTMRCQPILGHNTVFWYRQTMMQGLELLAYFRNRAPLDDSGMPKDRFSAEMPDATLATLKIQPSEPRDSAVYFCASGFGTSGASSSYNEQFFGPGTRLTVL.

J is TRBJ2-6 and V is TRBV24-1; the TCRdb D gene call, TRBD1, has no DNA to confirm it. CDR1 is KGHDR and CDR2 is SFDVKD in the germline V gene. This CDR3 spans 16 amino acids. The CDR3 reads CATSDPTGEGANVLTF.

The gene calls are TRBV4-3 and TRBJ2-2; TCRdb's D call, TRBD1, is unchecked because there is no DNA. Germline V CDR1 and CDR2: LGHNA, YSLEER. The CDR3 consists of 16 residues. CDR3 amino acids: CASSQARGGNTGELFF.

J is TRBJ2-2 and V is TRBV14; checking the TCRdb D call of TRBD1 is not possible without DNA. CDR3 length equals 16 residues. Germline V gives CDR1 SGHDN, CDR2 FVKESK. CDR3 residues: CASSHRDSANTGELFF.

The CDR3 loop reads CASLGGETQYF. The gene calls are TRBV2 and TRBJ2-5; the TCRdb call, TRBD2, lacks DNA for checking. The germline V gene has CDR1 SNHLY and CDR2 FYNNEI. The CDR3 extends over 11 amino acids.

This chain joins TRBV5-1 and TRBJ2-5; TCRdb indicates TRBD2, and absent DNA this call remains unverified. Germline assignment: CDR1 SGHRS and CDR2 YFSETQ. The CDR3 sequence is 16 residues long. The CDR3 loop is CASSIEPSGGPETQYF.

The CDR3 is CASSYTPGTGGGGYTF. This rearrangement joins TRBV12-3 or TRBV12-4 to TRBJ1-2; absent DNA, TCRdb's TRBD1 call cannot be checked. The CDR3 is 16 amino acids.

The gene calls are TRBV10-3 and TRBJ2-6. The CDR3 spans 15 residues. Germline CDR1 and CDR2: ENHRY and SYGVKD. CDR3 amino acids: CAISRSGTGANVLTF.

This chain connects TRBV27 to TRBJ2-7; checking the TCRdb D call of TRBD1 is not possible without DNA. CDR1 and CDR2 from the germline V gene are MNHEY and SMNVEV (reference sequence). The CDR3 is made up of 16 amino acids. The CDR3: CASSFVPGQGLYEQYF.

The chain uses TRBV5-5 and TRBJ2-1; TCRdb picks TRBD2, but there is no DNA to check that call. This CDR3 has 16 amino acids. In germline, CDR1 is SGHKS, CDR2 YYEKEE (reference sequence). CDR3 residues: CASSRSPDSSYNEQFF.